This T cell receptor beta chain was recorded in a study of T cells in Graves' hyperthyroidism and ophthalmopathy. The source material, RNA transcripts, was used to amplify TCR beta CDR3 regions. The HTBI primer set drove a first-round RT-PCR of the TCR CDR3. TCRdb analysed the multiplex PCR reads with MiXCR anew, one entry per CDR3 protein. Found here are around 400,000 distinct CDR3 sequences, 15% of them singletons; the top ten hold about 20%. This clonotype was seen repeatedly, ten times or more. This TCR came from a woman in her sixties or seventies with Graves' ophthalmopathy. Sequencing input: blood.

The CDR3 region is CAWSIWRTSSTGELFF. The DNA of the CDR3 is TGTGCCTGGAGTATTTGGCGGACTAGTTCCACCGGGGAGCTGTTTTTT. This chain joins TRBV30 and TRBJ2-2; 7 nucleotides line up with TRBD2. V gave up 2 bases and J gave up 4 bases; unmatched junction bases: 10. CDR1 is GTSNPN, CDR2 SVGIG, per germline (reference sequence). CDR3 length: 16 amino acids.